The clone carrying this TCR beta chain was counted at least ten times. Noted time point: newly diagnosed GD, antithyroid drugs for less than 3 months. Extracted RNA from PBMCs served as the source of the TCR library. Arm-PCR of CDR3 regions and iRepertoire HTBI primers were the basis on which TCR beta libraries were built. TCRdb recomputed calls from the multiplex PCR reads with MiXCR, one row per CDR3 protein. The sample holds almost 450,000 distinct CDR3 sequences, less than 20% seen once. Germline V gene sequence: CDR1 SGHAT, CDR2 FQNNGV. There are 15 residues in the CDR3. After removal of 4 bases from V and 3 bases from J, the junction contained 5 bases not matched to a gene. This record belongs to a study of regulatory T cells in long-lasting Graves disease. These records were also assigned to another study, of T cells in Graves' hyperthyroidism and ophthalmopathy.

Material: peripheral blood mononuclear cells (PBMCs), obtained at new diagnosis, from a patient treated with antithyroid drugs. The rearrangement joins TRBV11-2 to TRBJ1-4, with TRBD1 matching 7 bases. This clonotype was sampled from a woman aged 25 to 39 with Graves disease. In nucleotides, the CDR3 is TGTGCCAGCAGCTCGCCCGGGACAGCTAATGAAAAACTGTTTTTT. Translation gives CASSSPGTANEKLFF.